A selection of T cell receptor beta chains follows, all from one sample in a study of blood T cell repertoires in COVID-19. Sequenced by immunoSEQ multiplex PCR; TCRdb stores in-frame clones only, minus some. This sample has over 250,000 clones; around 90% occur once, and the top ten carry 2%. Sequencing was performed on PBMCs or T cells enriched from blood (not recorded which). Receptor source: a woman aged 55-70 years in a cohort exposed to, infected with or recovered from COVID-19 (not recorded which). Each CDR3 is given with its conserved first and last residue. A D gene is named only where the DNA matches it firmly. Size is omitted from some rows. Given values are once, few, many or a class for expanded clones.

D	V	length	size	J	CDR3	DNA
TRBD2	TRBV28	14	NA	TRBJ2-3	CASVLAGAIDTQYF	TGTGCCAGCGTATTAGCGGGAGCGATAGATACGCAGTATTTT
TRBD1	TRBV18	15	NA	TRBJ2-2	CASSPRTGQDGELFF	TGTGCCAGCTCACCACGGACAGGGCAAGACGGGGAGCTGTTTTTT
TRBD1	TRBV6-5	14	NA	TRBJ2-7	CASSLQGAFNEQYF	TGTGCCAGCAGTTTACAGGGGGCCTTTAACGAGCAGTACTTC
TRBD1	TRBV18	15	NA	TRBJ1-2	CASSPPLTGNYGYTF	TGTGCCAGCTCACCACCCTTGACAGGGAACTATGGCTACACCTTC
TRBD2	TRBV28	17	once	TRBJ2-1	CASSLRGSGRGYNEQFF	TGTGCCAGCAGTTTAAGGGGTAGCGGGAGAGGCTACAATGAGCAGTTCTTC
NA	TRBV19	14	NA	TRBJ1-4	CASRTGTRDEKLFF	TGTGCCAGTAGGACCGGGACACGGGATGAAAAACTGTTTTTT
NA	TRBV27	14	once	TRBJ1-1	CASTPRGWNTEAFF	TGTGCCAGCACCCCGCGAGGGTGGAACACTGAAGCTTTCTTT
NA	TRBV28	17	NA	TRBJ2-2	CASRETGVAANTGELFF	TGTGCCAGCAGAGAGACAGGAGTAGCCGCGAACACCGGGGAGCTGTTTTTT
TRBD1	TRBV5-1	14	NA	TRBJ1-1	CASSPGTVNTEAFF	TGCGCCAGCAGCCCAGGGACAGTAAACACTGAAGCTTTCTTT
TRBD2	TRBV29-1	13	NA	TRBJ2-3	CSGRGGSTDTQYF	TGCAGCGGTCGGGGGGGGAGCACAGATACGCAGTATTTT
TRBD1	TRBV24-1	15	NA	TRBJ2-7	CATSDPDRGFYEQYF	TGTGCCACCAGTGACCCAGACAGGGGTTTCTACGAGCAGTACTTC
NA	TRBV12-3/TRBV12-4	11	once	TRBJ1-2	CASSAQGGYTF	TGTGCCAGCAGTGCACAGGGTGGCTACACCTTC
NA	TRBV7-9	15	NA	TRBJ2-5	CASSLALGQGETQYF	TGTGCCAGCAGCTTAGCGCTGGGGCAGGGCGAGACCCAGTACTTC
NA	TRBV13	13	NA	TRBJ1-1	CASSLESGSEAFF	TGTGCCAGCAGCTTAGAGTCGGGGTCGGAAGCTTTCTTT
TRBD1	TRBV28	16	once	TRBJ1-3	CASSLVATGPGNTIYF	TGTGCCAGCAGTTTGGTCGCGACAGGGCCAGGAAACACCATATATTTT
TRBD1	TRBV28	14	once	TRBJ1-1	CASSSATGPDGAFF	TGTGCCAGCAGTTCCGCGACAGGGCCCGACGGAGCTTTCTTT
TRBD1	TRBV27	14	NA	TRBJ1-1	CASSLQGVNTEAFF	TGTGCCAGCAGTTTACAGGGGGTGAACACTGAAGCTTTCTTT
TRBD1	TRBV5-4	18	NA	TRBJ1-5	CASSPAPGQGGFNQPQHF	TGTGCCAGCAGCCCTGCCCCCGGACAGGGGGGGTTCAATCAGCCCCAGCATTTT
TRBD1	TRBV19	13	NA	TRBJ1-2	CASIRTGSYGYTF	TGTGCCAGTATTCGGACAGGAAGTTATGGCTACACCTTC
TRBD1	TRBV29-1	14	once	TRBJ2-7	CSVNRDREPYEQYF	TGCAGCGTGAACCGGGACAGGGAACCCTACGAGCAGTACTTC
NA	TRBV3-1/TRBV3-2	14	NA	TRBJ1-2	CASSQDQAGRGYTF	TGTGCCAGCAGCCAAGATCAGGCAGGGCGAGGCTACACCTTC
NA	TRBV7-9	12	NA	TRBJ2-5	CASSLYLQTQYF	TGTGCCAGCAGCTTATATCTTCAGACCCAGTACTTC
TRBD1	TRBV2	13	NA	TRBJ1-6	CASSEGQGPPLHF	TGTGCCAGCAGTGAAGGACAGGGTCCACCCCTCCACTTT
TRBD2	TRBV28	14	NA	TRBJ2-3	CASKRSGTTDTQYF	TGTGCCAGCAAGAGAAGCGGGACCACAGATACGCAGTATTTT
TRBD2	TRBV7-6	17	NA	TRBJ2-7	CASSLARGGGRGDEQYF	TGTGCCAGCAGCTTAGCGCGTGGAGGCGGGAGGGGGGACGAGCAGTACTTC
TRBD1	TRBV2	15	NA	TRBJ2-3	CASRGGQGSTDTQYF	TGTGCCAGCAGGGGGGGACAGGGTAGCACAGATACGCAGTATTTT
TRBD1	TRBV28	17	NA	TRBJ2-6	CASSSRQGASGANVLTF	TGTGCCAGCAGTTCCAGACAGGGGGCAAGTGGGGCCAACGTCCTGACTTTC
TRBD2	TRBV7-9	15	NA	TRBJ2-2	CASSFSGRDRKELFF	TGTGCCAGCAGCTTTAGCGGGAGGGATAGAAAGGAGCTGTTTTTT
NA	TRBV9	13	NA	TRBJ2-5	CASGRAAQETQYF	TGTGCCAGCGGGAGAGCGGCCCAAGAGACCCAGTACTTC
TRBD1	TRBV5-1	16	few	TRBJ1-2	CASSPGQGALNYGYTF	TGCGCCAGCAGCCCCGGACAGGGGGCGTTGAACTATGGCTACACCTTC
NA	TRBV5-6	14	NA	TRBJ1-5	CASSRTASNQPQHF	TGTGCCAGCAGCAGGACAGCGAGCAATCAGCCCCAGCATTTT
TRBD1	TRBV11-2	15	NA	TRBJ2-7	CASSPTTGGGYEQYF	TGTGCCAGCAGCCCGACGACAGGGGGCGGCTACGAGCAGTACTTC
TRBD2	TRBV7-7	15	NA	TRBJ2-7	CASSLLAGAAYEQYF	TGTGCTAGCAGCTTGCTAGCGGGAGCGGCCTACGAGCAGTACTTC
TRBD2	TRBV28	16	NA	TRBJ2-1	CASSRAASGRYNEQFF	TGTGCCAGCAGCCGCGCGGCTAGCGGCCGGTACAATGAGCAGTTCTTC
NA	TRBV18	15	NA	TRBJ1-2	CASSQQTTGNYGYTF	TGTGCCAGCTCACAACAAACTACAGGAAACTATGGCTACACCTTC
NA	TRBV30	13	NA	TRBJ1-1	CAWSLQGVLEAFF	TGTGCCTGGAGCTTACAGGGAGTCCTTGAAGCTTTCTTT
NA	TRBV11-2	16	few	TRBJ2-7	CASSARSGGQSNEQYF	TGTGCCAGCAGCGCCCGTAGCGGCGGGCAGTCGAACGAGCAGTACTTC